This T cell receptor beta chain derives from a study of radiotherapy plus CTLA-4 blockade in lung cancer. Participants had chemo-refractory metastatic non-small-cell lung cancer and were treated with focal radiation plus ipilimumab CTLA-4 blockade. Whole-study findings and limits: The best predictor of response was reported to be early blood T cell clone dynamics, with interferon-beta.

As regards this clone: The antigen is not known.

The V gene end was trimmed by 3 bases and the J gene end by 6 bases; junction bases not matched to a gene: 2. Germline V lookup: CDR1 MDHEN, CDR2 SYDVKM. This CDR3 region has 14 residues. Profiling relied on immunoSEQ multiplex PCR, and the TCRdb table lists in-frame clones only, not all of them. The table lists 40,000 to 60,000 clones, 82% of them singletons. This TCR came from a human donor with non-small cell lung cancer who had stable disease on radiotherapy plus ipilimumab. The source material was peripheral blood, sampled from a patient treated with radiotherapy plus ipilimumab. The rearrangement links TRBV28 to TRBJ1-6; 7 bases map to TRBD1. The CDR3 loop is CASSFRDSNSPLHF. CDR3 coding DNA: TGTGCCAGCAGTTTCCGGGACAGTAATTCACCCCTCCACTTT. Filled out from reference TRBV28 and TRBJ1-6, the complete variable domain reads DVKVTQSSRYLVKRTGEKVFLECVQDMDHENMFWYRQDPGLGLRLIYFSYDVKMKEKGDIPEGYSVSREKKERFSLILESASTNQTSMYLCASSFRDSNSPLHFGNGTRLTVT.